Included here is one TCR beta chain sequence, with context. The antigen is not known. Of the isolated RNA, all was reverse transcribed, and so the sequenced material was expressed TCRB transcripts. Assay used: immunoSEQ multiplex PCR; TCRdb lists only in-frame clones, some missing. The sample has about 320,000 clones; about 15% are singletons. The data are from a study of beta chain features in type 1 diabetes. General observations from the study: A closer apparent resemblance between naive, central memory and Treg TCRB repertoires was seen in patients than in healthy donors.

Trimming removed 0 bases from V and 5 bases from J, with 16 bases in between. Looked up from germline, CDR1 is SGHDN and CDR2 is FVKESK. The CDR3 spans 16 residues. The chain uses TRBV14 and TRBJ1-2, with a weak D call TRBD1 (5 bases). The receptor was isolated from a man aged 25-45 years in good health. The sample comprised central memory CD4+ T cells from blood. CDR3: CASSQDGEGRWYGYTF. For the CDR3, the DNA is TGTGCCAGCAGCCAAGATGGAGAGGGGAGGTGGTATGGCTACACCTTC.